The sample holds many counts of the clone carrying this T cell receptor (beta chain). Its antigen is unknown. These data originate in a study of identical twins. TCRdb ran MiXCR on the 5' RACE reads and lists one entry per CDR3 protein. The table has approximately 600,000 distinct CDR3 sequences, 7% to 7.5% seen once. CDR1 MNHEY and CDR2 SMNVEV come from the germline V gene (reference sequence). This CDR3 comprises 14 residues. Trimming pared 7 bases from V and 6 bases from J, leaving 17 bases between. Study-wide results and caveats: The study found that models underestimated out-of-frame TCR alpha sharing in monozygotic twins. Shared out-of-frame alpha sequences (those common to twins) showed excess low generation probability.

The same data also contributed to another study, on yellow fever vaccine responses in identical twins.

V is TRBV27 and J is TRBJ2-3, with TRBD2 as a possible D gene (6 bases). The source of this sequence is a woman aged 18-29 years in good health. The sample comprised PBMCs. The CDR3 spells CASKLFGSRDTQYF. The CDR3 region has the DNA TGTGCCAGCAAATTATTCGGGAGTAGGGATACGCAGTATTTT.